This T cell receptor (beta chain) was captured in a study of OX40 agonist ivuxolimab in advanced cancers. In the study overall: Previous treatment with anti-PD-1, anti-PD-L1 or anti-CTLA-4 therapy was allowed; 40% had received some.

TCRdb keeps only in-frame clones here, not all; method: immunoSEQ multiplex PCR. The sample holds some 45,000 clones; 82% are singletons and the top ten take less than 2.5%. The V end lost 5 bases, the J end lost 8 bases, and 15 bases lay between the germline ends. This CDR3 region has 13 residues. Germline assignment: CDR1 SGHNT and CDR2 YENEEA. This specimen was CD4+ or CD8+ T cells sorted from blood, taken in a trial of the OX40 agonist ivuxolimab. This sequence originates from an adult with an advanced solid tumor such as melanoma, head and neck, liver or kidney cancer. The gene calls are TRBV11-3 and TRBJ1-1, with D hard to call. CDR3 region: CASSPRGGSEAFF. The CDR3 DNA reads TGTGCCAGCAGCCCCCGGGGAGGATCCGAAGCTTTCTTT.